A selection of T cell receptor beta chains follows, all from one sample in a study of Tregs in tolerant kidney transplant recipients. Profiling relied on immunoSEQ multiplex PCR, and the TCRdb table lists in-frame clones only, not all of them. Of roughly 99,000 clones listed, approximately 93% were seen once; the top ten hold approximately 0.48%. The input for sequencing was CD4+ T cells from blood, taken before the transplant. The source of these receptors is a human donor who received a combined kidney and bone marrow transplant. Each CDR3 is given with its conserved first and last residue. Each record gives: J gene, V gene, D gene, clone size, CDR3 DNA, CDR3 protein. D genes are given only for firm matches. Rows give clone size only sometimes, using once, few, many, or a class for an expanded clone.

TRBJ1-4 TRBV13 . . TGTGCCAGCAGCTCGATGCCCCGACAGAACCGGATAGGGAGGGAGAGACTGTTTTTT CASSSMPRQNRIGRERLFF
TRBJ2-5 TRBV7-2 . . TGTGCCAGCAGCCAGAGGATCGGGGGCCAAGAGACCCAGTACTTC CASSQRIGGQETQYF
TRBJ1-1 TRBV30 . . TGTGCCTGGAGTCGAAACCGCGCTAAGTTTGGGGGCAACACTGAAGCTTTCTTT CAWSRNRAKFGGNTEAFF
TRBJ1-5 TRBV29-1 . . TGCAGCGTTGCAGGGGCCTACAATCAGCCCCAGCATTTT CSVAGAYNQPQHF
TRBJ2-7 TRBV5-1 TRBD2 . TGCGCCAGCAGCTTGACGGGAGGGGACTACGAGCAGTACTTC CASSLTGGDYEQYF
TRBJ2-1 TRBV9 TRBD1 . TGTGCCAGCAGCTCCTCGGGACAGGGGAATCTTGAGCAGTTCTTC CASSSSGQGNLEQFF
TRBJ2-7 TRBV2 . . TGTGCCAGCAAAAAGGGCAGCCTCCTAGCCTACGAGCAGTACTTC CASKKGSLLAYEQYF
TRBJ2-5 TRBV4-3 TRBD1 once TGCGCCAGCAGCGCCCGGACAGGGGGCGGACCGGAGACCCAGTACTTC CASSARTGGGPETQYF
TRBJ2-2 TRBV11-3 . . TGTGCCAGCTCCAAGGGACAGAACACCGGGGAGCTGTTTTTT CASSKGQNTGELFF
TRBJ2-5 TRBV5-1 . . TGCGCCAGCAGCTTGGTCACAGACCAAGAGACCCAGTACTTC CASSLVTDQETQYF